Here is one TCR beta chain with its context. In the PCR, 60 Vbeta and 13 Jbeta primers were used. Data came from immunoSEQ multiplex PCR; TCRdb stores just in-frame clones and leaves some out. This sample has about 190,000 clones, with around 75% found just once. This sample was taken from a study of cytomegalovirus exposure and HLA in healthy donors. The sequenced material came from PBMCs. The receptor comes from a woman aged 30 to 39 in good health and CMV-seropositive.

The CDR3 sequence: CASSPGGSTDTQYF. The CDR3 DNA reads TGTGCCAGCTCACCAGGCGGGAGCACAGATACGCAGTATTTT. This sequence joins TRBV18 and TRBJ2-3; possibly TRBD2 for D (5 bases). Per germline, CDR1 KGHSH and CDR2 LQKENI. Trimming removed 2 bases at V and 0 bases at J, with 6 bases between. This CDR3 has 14 residues.